This T cell receptor beta chain was observed in a study of shared clonotypes between healthy human individuals. The study's findings and limits: Sequencing depth was expected to affect clonotype sharing among donors. Rarefaction gave evidence that sorted-subset sequencing remained incomplete despite large depth. With few donors, the genetic and exposure-history diversity represented was limited. Memory subsets generally showed lower estimated richness than naive subsets.

Regarding this clone: Its specificity is not known.

Germline assignment: CDR1 KGHSH and CDR2 LQKENI. The V segment lost 4 bases and the J segment 5 bases; nucleotides outside the gene matches: 10. The CDR3 loop spans 17 amino acids. TCRdb keeps only in-frame clones here, not all; method: immunoSEQ multiplex PCR. The sample yields approximately 500,000 clones, about 96% seen once. The chain joins TRBV18 to TRBJ2-1, with 11 bases identical to TRBD2. This receptor was taken from a woman in her twenties or thirties in good health. Sequenced material: naive CD4+ T cells sorted from blood. Subset in this sample: CD45RA+ positively selected. In DNA, the CDR3 is TGTGCCAGCTCACGGGACTTTAGCGGGAGGGTCGACAATGAGCAGTTCTTC. Translating gives CASSRDFSGRVDNEQFF.